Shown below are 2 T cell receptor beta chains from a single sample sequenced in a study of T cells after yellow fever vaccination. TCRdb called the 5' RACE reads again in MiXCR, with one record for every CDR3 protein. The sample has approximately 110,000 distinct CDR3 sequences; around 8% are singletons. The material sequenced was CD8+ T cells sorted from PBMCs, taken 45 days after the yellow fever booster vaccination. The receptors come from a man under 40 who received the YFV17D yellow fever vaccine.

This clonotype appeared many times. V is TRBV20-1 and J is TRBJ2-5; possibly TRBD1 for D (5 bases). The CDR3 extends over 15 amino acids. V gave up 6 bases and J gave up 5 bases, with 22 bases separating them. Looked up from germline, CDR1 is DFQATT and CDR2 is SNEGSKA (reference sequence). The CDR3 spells CSAKSWGKSGETQYF. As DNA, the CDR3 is TGCAGTGCCAAGAGCTGGGGCAAGAGTGGGGAGACCCAGTACTTC.

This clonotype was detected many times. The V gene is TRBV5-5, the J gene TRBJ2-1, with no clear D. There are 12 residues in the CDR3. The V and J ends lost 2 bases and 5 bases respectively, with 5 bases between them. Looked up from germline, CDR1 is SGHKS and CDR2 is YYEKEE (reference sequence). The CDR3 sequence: CASSFSNNEQFF. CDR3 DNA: TGTGCCAGCAGCTTTTCCAACAATGAGCAGTTCTTC.